These 15 T cell receptor beta chains came from one sample sequenced in a study of cytomegalovirus exposure and HLA in healthy donors. 13 Jbeta primers and 60 Vbeta primers were used for the PCR. This table comes from immunoSEQ multiplex PCR, and its TCRdb copy is limited to in-frame clones, with some not included. The sample carries some 120,000 clones, approximately 75% recorded once. The sequenced material came from PBMCs. Receptor source: a man aged 25-40 years in good health and CMV-seronegative.

In this sample, this clone turned up a few times. The rearrangement uses TRBV30 and TRBJ2-2; 7 nucleotides match TRBD2. The length of the CDR3 is 12 residues. Per germline, CDR1 GTSNPN and CDR2 SVGIG (reference sequence). V trimming: 3 bases; J trimming: 7 bases; junction bases outside the gene matches: 2. The CDR3 here is CAWSAGDGELFF. DNA of the CDR3: TGTGCCTGGAGCGCGGGGGACGGGGAGCTGTTTTTT.

The rearrangement joins TRBV27 to TRBJ2-1; a possible D gene is TRBD1 (7 bases). This CDR3 region has 16 residues. V gave up 0 bases and J gave up 4 bases, with 13 bases separating them. Germline CDR1 and CDR2: MNHEY and SMNVEV (reference sequence). The CDR3 region has the DNA TGTGCCAGCAGTTTATCCGGGGGACAGTTATACAATGAGCAGTTCTTC. This codes for CASSLSGGQLYNEQFF.

This clone has just one count. The V gene is TRBV27, the J gene TRBJ2-4; 11 bases map to TRBD1. The trim removed 5 bases at V and 9 bases at J, leaving 3 bases unmatched. The CDR3 loop spans 13 amino acids. Germline CDR1 is MNHEY and CDR2 is SMNVEV (reference sequence). CDR3 coding DNA: TGTGCCAGCAGTCCGGGACAGGGGGGCATTCAGTACTTC. It encodes CASSPGQGGIQYF.

V gene TRBV6-5 combines with J gene TRBJ1-2; 11 bases fit TRBD1. The germline CDR1 and CDR2 sequences are MNHEY and SVGAGI. J gave up 4 bases and V 4 bases, and 5 bases lay outside the gene matches. This CDR3 spans 15 amino acids. The CDR3 DNA is TGTGCCAGCAGTTTTGGGACAGGGGGTTTCTATGGCTACACCTTC. Translating it yields CASSFGTGGFYGYTF.

The chain uses TRBV15 and TRBJ1-2; unclear D gene. V was pared by 1 base and J by 3 bases, with 21 bases between. CDR3 length: 18 amino acids. The germline V gene has CDR1 LNHNV and CDR2 YYDKDF (reference sequence). In DNA, the CDR3 is TGTGCCACCAGCAGAGCTGGTTTAGAGGCGTCGGTTTACTATGGCTACACCTTC. As protein: CATSRAGLEASVYYGYTF.

V is TRBV9 and J is TRBJ2-2, with 8 bases aligning to TRBD2. The J segment lost 6 bases and the V segment lost 0 bases, leaving 10 bases of the junction unmatched. The germline V gene has CDR1 SGDLS and CDR2 YYNGEE. CDR3 length: 17 amino acids. The chain's CDR3 is CASSVGLAGPLAGELFF. CDR3 sequence (DNA): TGTGCCAGCAGCGTAGGGTTAGCGGGGCCCCTTGCCGGGGAGCTGTTTTTT.

V is TRBV6-5 and J is TRBJ2-7; unclear D gene. The CDR3 is 10 amino acids. Germline-derived CDR1 and CDR2 are MNHEY and SVGAGI. V was pared by 9 bases and J by 9 bases, with 12 bases between. The CDR3 loop is CASGPSGQYF. For the CDR3, the DNA is TGTGCCAGTGGGCCTTCAGGGCAGTACTTC.

CDR3 amino acids: CASSLGRQGIWETQYF. CDR3 sequence (DNA): TGTGCCAGCAGCTTGGGTAGACAGGGGATTTGGGAGACCCAGTACTTC. This chain joins TRBV5-8 and TRBJ2-5; 8 bases fit TRBD1. The CDR3 extends over 16 amino acids. In germline, CDR1 is SGHTS, CDR2 YDEGEE. V lost 0 bases and J lost 5; bases outside the gene matches: 9.

V usage is TRBV27 and J usage is TRBJ1-3; 8 nucleotides line up with TRBD1. Trimming at V came to 6 bases and at J to 4 bases, leaving 11 bases not matched to a gene. This CDR3 is built from 16 residues. In germline, CDR1 is MNHEY, CDR2 SMNVEV (reference sequence). The CDR3 sequence is CASSDGQGRRGNTIYF. DNA of the CDR3: TGTGCCAGCAGCGATGGACAGGGAAGGAGAGGAAACACCATATATTTT.

This clone has a single count. V and J are TRBV4-3 and TRBJ1-2; 7 positions match TRBD1. The germline gives CDR1 LGHNA, CDR2 YSLEER. This CDR3 has 16 residues. V trimming: 0 bases; J trimming: 4 bases; junction bases outside the gene matches: 8. The CDR3 sequence is CASSQDVGTESYGYTF. CDR3 nucleotides: TGCGCCAGCAGCCAAGATGTCGGGACAGAGTCCTATGGCTACACCTTC.

The CDR3 nucleotides read TGCGCCAGCAGCCAGGGCCCTTTTGGGCGGGGAGACACAGATACGCAGTATTTT. Translation gives CASSQGPFGRGDTDTQYF. V is TRBV4-1 and J is TRBJ2-3; weak D call: TRBD2 (6 bases). Trimming left V 3 bases short and J 2 bases short, with 21 bases between. The CDR3 totals 18 residues. CDR1 is MGHRA and CDR2 is YSYEKL in the germline V gene.

The chain employs TRBV6-5 and TRBJ1-5, with D unresolved. Trimming took 0 bases from V and 11 from J, leaving 11 bases between them. The CDR3 loop spans 13 amino acids. The germline CDR1 and CDR2 sequences are MNHEY and SVGAGI. The DNA for the CDR3 is TGTGCCAGCAGTTACTCACCAGGATGGGCCCAGCATTTT. Translation: CASSYSPGWAQHF.

This chain links TRBV9 with TRBJ2-7; 10 bases match TRBD2. V shed 2 bases, J shed 2 bases, and the junction held 7 bases outside the gene matches. Germline CDR1 SGDLS, CDR2 YYNGEE. The CDR3 spans 16 residues. The CDR3 bases are TGTGCCAGCAGCGTCCGTACTAGCGGGGCTCCCTACGAGCAGTACTTC. It specifies CASSVRTSGAPYEQYF.

This sequence joins TRBV7-9 and TRBJ2-7, with D hard to call. The V end lost 3 bases, the J end lost 2 bases, and 2 bases lay between the germline ends. Germline assignment: CDR1 SEHNR and CDR2 FQNEAQ (reference sequence). This CDR3 spans 11 amino acids. The CDR3: CASSFTYEQYF. CDR3 bases: TGTGCCAGCAGCTTCACCTACGAGCAGTACTTC.

CDR3 nucleotides: TGTGCCTCTAGGGGCACCCCCATGAACACTGAAGCTTTCTTT. Translated, it gives CASRGTPMNTEAFF. V gene TRBV30 combines with J gene TRBJ1-1; perhaps TRBD1 as D (5 bases). This CDR3 region has 14 residues. V was clipped by 7 bases and J by 0 bases, with 15 bases between them. Germline V gives CDR1 GTSNPN, CDR2 SVGIG (reference sequence).